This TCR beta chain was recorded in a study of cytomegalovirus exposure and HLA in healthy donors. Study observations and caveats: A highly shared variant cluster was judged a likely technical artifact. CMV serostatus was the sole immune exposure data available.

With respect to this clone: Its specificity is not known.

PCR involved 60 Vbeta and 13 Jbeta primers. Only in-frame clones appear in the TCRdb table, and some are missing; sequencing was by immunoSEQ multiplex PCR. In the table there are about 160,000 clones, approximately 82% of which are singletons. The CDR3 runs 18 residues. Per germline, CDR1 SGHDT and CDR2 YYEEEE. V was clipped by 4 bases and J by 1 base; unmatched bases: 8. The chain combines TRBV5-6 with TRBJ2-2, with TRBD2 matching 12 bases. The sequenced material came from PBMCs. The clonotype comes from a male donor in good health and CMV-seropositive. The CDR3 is CASSHSGTSGLNTGELFF. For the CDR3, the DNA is TGTGCCAGCAGCCATTCCGGGACTAGCGGGCTGAACACCGGGGAGCTGTTTTTT.